Listed here is a single T cell receptor beta chain. This clonotype has more than one count but fewer than ten. Its antigen is not yet known. Base-call qualities are not available, and no considerably larger clone is one nucleotide away. Libraries were constructed by 5' RACE. The reads were generated on an Illumina HiSeq 2000. Template switching added a universal primer binding site, and the final cDNA carried a unique molecular identifier that allowed TCR cDNA molecules to be counted accurately. Specific primers in the conserved constant-segment region were used to synthesize first-strand cDNA for TCR alpha and beta chains. Each cDNA library was double barcoded, with a SMART-Mk sample barcode plus Illumina barcodes, to control for contamination. TruSeq adapter sequences along with Illumina sample barcodes were introduced in two successive PCR steps. TCR alpha and beta cDNA libraries were sequenced on the Illumina HiSeq platform with custom primers. As for how the authors treated the data: Unique molecular identifiers were extracted from raw reads with MiGEC, and CDR3 positions were determined with MiXCR. Recombination models were inferred per individual with the repgenHMM and IGoR tools using an EM algorithm. Shared clonotypes were analyzed with the tcR package in R, and sharing was normalized by the product of cloneset sizes. To study raw recombination without the effects of thymic and clonal selection, out-of-frame nonproductive sequences were analyzed. The public reads were run again by TCRdb, first through fastp at Q25 and then through MiXCR, and only productive beta chains were kept. Identical CDR3 proteins give one entry, which carries the most common genes and DNA. The V and J calls were determined by TCRdb, not by the authors. For this sample there are some 790,000 distinct CDR3 sequences; 15% to 20% appear just once. The biggest ten clones account for around 14% of the sample.

The CDR3 has 12 amino acids, counting the end cysteine and phenylalanine. Only the CDR3 DNA is retained, 36 bases long and in frame from the first base. The trim is 4 bases for V and 11 bases for J, with a gap of 14 bases between the germline ends. For CDR1 and CDR2, the germline V gene lists SGHVS and FQNEAQ. Every donor was a healthy Caucasian. Three pairs of female monozygotic twins, all aged roughly 18 to 29 years, made up the twin cohort. RNA for TCR libraries was isolated from peripheral blood mononuclear cells. The data belong to a study of identical twins listed by TCRdb under 2016. With regard to the full study: The study deep-sequenced TCR alpha and beta repertoires from monozygotic twins, unrelated adults of various ages and cord blood to test whether fetal clonotypes persist. To rule out contamination, the twin experiments were replicated at different times with different library preparation protocols. Study-level results and caveats: Compared with coincidental sharing between unrelated individuals, out-of-frame TCR alpha sequences shared between twins showed an excess of sequences with low generation probability. Abundant cord blood beta clonotypes had fewer insertions, young adult naive repertoires showed a similar but weaker trend, and memory repertoires showed no such trend. Recombination models systematically underestimated out-of-frame TCR alpha sharing in monozygotic twins but agreed with sharing between unrelated individuals. Excess twin sharing in beta out-of-frame sequences was weaker because fewer shared sequences lowered the signal-to-noise ratio. Invariant T cells such as MAIT and iNKT could partly confound zero-insertion analyses, although diverse VJ usage argued against such confounding for most clonotypes. Because the same donors could not be followed over many years, conclusions were based on cross-sectional statistical analysis.

These records were also assigned to another study, of T cells expressing NK-cell markers. Reported in the second study: In sorted CD3+CD56+NKG2C+, CD3+CD56+NKG2C- and CD3+CD56-NKG2C+ T-cell subsets from 7 to 9 donors, TCR beta-chain repertoires were profiled. Among the eight sequenced donors, only one was HCMV-seronegative, while the other seven were HCMV-seropositive. In several experiments an anti-gammadeltaTCR antibody was added to restrict sorting to alphabetaTCR-expressing T cells. In six donors, the dominant CD3+CD56+NKG2C+ clonotypes were among the top 10 CD8+ clonotypes and accounted for about 1.0-7.5% of CD8+ T cells. Those dominant clonotypes were again the most abundant among CD3+CD56-NKG2C+ cells in a handful of donors, at roughly 25-60.1%. Whether the expanded NKG2C-expressing T cell clones were specific for HCMV antigens was left unclear. All eight donors whose samples were sequenced were randomly selected healthy volunteers, three of them men and five women. To determine HCMV serostatus, a commercial ELISA kit was used to detect HCMV-specific IgG in serum. For over five donors, unsorted PBMC were also used to sequence bulk peripheral blood T-cell repertoires. Reads were demultiplexed and grouped by UMI with MIGEC, and clonotypes were assembled and quantified with MiTCR. To remove erroneous sequences, TCR cDNA sequences were retained only when supported by two or more reads. The tcR package was used for downstream repertoire analysis, and clonotypes were matched between fractions using CDR3 nucleotide sequence together with V segment. VDJmatch was used to annotate antigen specificity against VDJdb, with one amino acid substitution in CDR3 allowed.

The receptor chain draws on TRBV7-8 and TRBJ1-1; the D gene cannot be resolved reliably. This clonotype was obtained from a woman between 18 and 30 years old in good health. Sequenced: PBMCs. This receptor carries the CDR3 CASSSGSYEAFF. The nucleotides are TGTGCCAGCAGCTCTGGATCTTATGAGGCTTTCTTT.